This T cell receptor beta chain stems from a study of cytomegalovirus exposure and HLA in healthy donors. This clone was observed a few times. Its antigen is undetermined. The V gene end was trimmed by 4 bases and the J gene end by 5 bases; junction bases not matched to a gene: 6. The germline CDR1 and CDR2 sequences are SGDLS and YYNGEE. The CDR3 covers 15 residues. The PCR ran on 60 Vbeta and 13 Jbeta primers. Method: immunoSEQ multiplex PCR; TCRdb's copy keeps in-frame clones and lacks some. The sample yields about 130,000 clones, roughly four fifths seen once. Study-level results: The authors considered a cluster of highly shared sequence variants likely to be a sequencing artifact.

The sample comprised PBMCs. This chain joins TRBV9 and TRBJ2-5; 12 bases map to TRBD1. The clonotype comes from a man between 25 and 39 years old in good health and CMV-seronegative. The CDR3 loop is CASSTGTGGAETQYF. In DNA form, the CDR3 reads TGTGCCAGCAGCACCGGGACAGGGGGCGCGGAGACCCAGTACTTC.